Sequencing of this TCR beta chain was carried out in a study of T cells after yellow fever vaccination. Study context: Low-cell-number fractions were prepared with SMART-Seq v4 Ultra Low Input. Whole-study results and caveats: Among primary-vaccination clones, most reappeared after the booster, at roughly 96% for CD4 and around 91% for CD8. Contamination of FACS-sorted repertoires by abundant clonotypes from the bulk population could occur.

Generation of TCR cDNA used 5'RACE template switching (which added a universal primer site and UMIs). A single record per CDR3 protein comes from TCRdb applying MiXCR to the 5' RACE reads. The repertoire holds 510,000 or so distinct CDR3 sequences, with 19% as singletons. Points on this clonotype: Its antigen remains unknown.

CDR1 and CDR2 from the germline V gene are LGHDT and YNNKEL (reference sequence). This CDR3 spans 12 amino acids. V was trimmed by 3 bases and J by 7 bases, leaving 4 bases between them. The genes are TRBV3-1 and TRBJ1-6, with D unresolved. The input for sequencing was PBMCs, taken 15 days after the yellow fever booster vaccination. The TCR sequence derives from a man between 25 and 39 years old who received the YFV17D yellow fever vaccine. As DNA, the CDR3 is TGTGCCAGCAGCCATGAAAATTCACCCCTCCACTTT. Protein product: CASSHENSPLHF.